The next 26 T cell receptor beta chains were all read from a single sample in a study of identical twins. MiXCR was run by TCRdb on the 5' RACE reads, yielding one entry per CDR3 protein. The data hold some 500,000 distinct CDR3 sequences, with more than 13% observed a single time. The data also belong to a second study, concerning yellow fever vaccine responses in identical twins.

Input material: CD4+ T cells sorted from blood. The receptors were sampled from a woman under 30 in good health.

Regarding this clonotype: Its ends do not fully match the called genes, so a read error is possible. The rearrangement uses TRBV6-2 or TRBV6-3 and TRBJ2-2, with D perhaps TRBD1 or TRBD2 (5 bases each). The CDR3 extends over 14 amino acids. Germline V CDR1 and CDR2: MNHEY, SVGEGT. CDR3 loop: CASSYSVGAGEPFF. DNA for the CDR3: TGTGCCAGCAGTTACTCGGTCGGGGCCGGGGAGCCGTTTTTT.

This clonotype has just a few counts. V and J are TRBV5-1 and TRBJ2-1, with 7 bases aligning to TRBD2. CDR3 length: 16 amino acids. The V gene end was trimmed by 4 bases and the J gene end by 8 bases; junction bases not matched to a gene: 15. Germline V lookup: CDR1 SGHRS, CDR2 YFSETQ. For the CDR3, the DNA is TGCGCCAGCAGCACTTTGACTAGCTCAAGTTCGGATGAGCAGTTCTTC. It specifies CASSTLTSSSSDEQFF. Filled out from reference TRBV5-1 and TRBJ2-1, the complete variable domain reads KAGVTQTPRYLIKTRGQQVTLSCSPISGHRSVSWYQQTPGQGLQFLFEYFSETQRNKGNFPGRFSGRQFSNSRSEMNVSTLELGDSALYLCASSTLTSSSSDEQFFGPGTRLTVL.

V is TRBV10-3 and J is TRBJ1-2, with a possible D match to TRBD1 (6 bases). The germline CDR1 and CDR2 sequences are ENHRY and SYGVKD. The CDR3 covers 13 residues. Trimming shortened V by 6 bases and J by 4 bases, and 12 bases separated the two germline ends. CDR3 residues: CAIRTGGSYGYTF. CDR3 coding DNA: TGTGCCATCAGGACAGGAGGAAGCTATGGCTACACCTTC.

This clonotype was recorded a few times. The rearrangement joins TRBV6-2 or TRBV6-3 to TRBJ2-3, with a tentative D call TRBD2 (6 bases). The CDR3 runs 11 residues. Trimming left V 10 bases short and J 6 bases short, with 11 bases between. Germline CDR1 and CDR2: MNHEY and SVGEGT. DNA for the CDR3: TGTGCCACCCGAGGAGGGGATACGCAGTATTTT. This encodes CATRGGDTQYF.

The rearrangement uses TRBV20-1 and TRBJ2-3; 9 bases agree with TRBD1. The CDR3 totals 14 residues. The V and J ends lost 6 bases and 3 bases, in that order; junction bases with no gene match: 7. Germline-derived CDR1 and CDR2 are DFQATT and SNEGSKA (reference sequence). CDR3 sequence: CSARGQGKTDTQYF. The CDR3 DNA follows: TGCAGTGCAAGGGGACAGGGAAAGACAGATACGCAGTATTTT.

The chain recombines TRBV7-3 with TRBJ1-2; 9 bases match TRBD1. The CDR3 loop spans 13 amino acids. The V gene's germline CDR1 is SGHTA and CDR2 FQGTGA. Unmatched junction bases numbered 3, after V lost 4 bases and J lost 6 bases. This CDR3 is CASSSGTGHGYTF. CDR3 bases: TGTGCCAGCAGCTCCGGGACAGGGCATGGCTACACCTTC.

In its sample, this clonotype was seen many times. The chain recombines TRBV5-1 with TRBJ2-1; 8 bases are a match to TRBD2. CDR1 SGHRS and CDR2 YFSETQ come from the germline V gene. This CDR3 has 16 residues. V dropped 1 base and J dropped 4; count of bases not matched to a gene: 7. CDR3: CASSLIGGGLYNEQFF. The CDR3 region has the DNA TGCGCCAGCAGCTTGATTGGCGGGGGGTTATACAATGAGCAGTTCTTC.

Details on this clonotype: Likely a read error: the CDR3 ends without its conserved phenylalanine or tryptophan. No DNA is shown, since the ends of the CDR3 on it are uncertain; the CDR3 is the one TCRdb lists. The chain couples TRBV3-1 to TRBJ2-7; TRBD1, as called in the table, went unchecked against the DNA. From germline, CDR1 is LGHDT and CDR2 YNNKEL (reference sequence). Termini included, the CDR3 measures 12 amino acids. CDR3: CASSYKDGTGTL.

The genes are TRBV6-2 or TRBV6-3 and TRBJ2-7; D tentatively reads TRBD1 or TRBD2 (7 bases each). Germline assignment: CDR1 MNHEY and CDR2 SVGEGT. V lost 4 bases to trimming and J lost 2 bases, with 15 bases between them. This CDR3 is built from 15 residues. DNA for the CDR3: TGTGCCAGCAGTTGGCTGGGGAGGGGGCCCTACGAGCAGTACTTC. The encoded protein is CASSWLGRGPYEQYF.

This clonotype was observed a handful of times. This CDR3 reads CASSFRRERKNTGELFF. CDR3 sequence (DNA): TGTGCCAGCAGTTTCCGGCGGGAGAGGAAGAACACCGGGGAGCTGTTTTTT. The V gene is TRBV27, the J gene TRBJ2-2; 7 bases are shared with TRBD2. The CDR3 has 17 amino acids. Germline trimming cut 3 bases from V and 1 base from J; bases unmatched to any gene: 8. Germline V CDR1 and CDR2: MNHEY, SMNVEV (reference sequence).

This clonotype occurred a few times. The chain is built from TRBV30 and TRBJ2-7; either TRBD1 or TRBD2 may supply D (5 bases each). CDR3 size: 14 residues. Trimming removed 6 bases from V and 1 base from J, with 16 bases in between. The germline V gene has CDR1 GTSNPN and CDR2 SVGIG (reference sequence). CDR3 amino acids: CACTGPESSYEQYF. The CDR3 DNA sequence: TGTGCCTGTACGGGACCCGAATCATCCTACGAGCAGTACTTC.

This clonotype was counted a few times. The gene calls are TRBV7-3 and TRBJ2-1; D assignment may be TRBD1 or TRBD2 (6 bases each). Trimming removed 5 bases at V and 7 bases at J, with 15 bases between. CDR1 and CDR2 (germline): SGHTA, FQGTGA. The CDR3 runs to 14 residues. As DNA, the CDR3 is TGTGCCAGCAGCATAGGGGGGACTTCAAATGAGCAGTTCTTC. Translating gives CASSIGGTSNEQFF. The complete variable domain, with remaining parts taken from reference TRBV7-3 and TRBJ2-1, reads GAGVSQTPSNKVTEKGKYVELRCDPISGHTALYWYRQSLGQGPEFLIYFQGTGAADDSGLPNDRFFAVRPEGSVSTLKIQRTERGDSAVYLCASSIGGTSNEQFFGPGTRLTVL.

This clonotype was detected only a few times. This sequence joins TRBV5-4 and TRBJ1-4; no clear D gene. Trimming removed 0 bases at V and 4 bases at J, with 4 bases between. Germline assignment: CDR1 SGHNT and CDR2 YYREEE (reference sequence). The CDR3 is 13 amino acids. The CDR3 DNA reads as TGTGCCAGCAGCTTGGTTAATAATGAAAAACTGTTTTTT. Protein: CASSLVNNEKLFF.

The chain's CDR3 is CASRRGRTDEQYF. The CDR3 nucleotides are TGTGCCAGCAGGCGAGGCCGCACGGACGAGCAGTACTTC. The rearrangement uses TRBV6-2 or TRBV6-3 and TRBJ2-7; D is ambiguous. Trimming pared 6 bases from V and 5 bases from J, leaving 14 bases between. The CDR3 consists of 13 residues. The germline V gene has CDR1 MNHEY and CDR2 SVGEGT.

The chain combines TRBV3-1 with TRBJ2-1, with D hard to call. The CDR3 consists of 17 residues. The ends were cut back, 0 bases at V and 4 bases at J, with 16 bases in the middle. Germline-derived CDR1 and CDR2 are LGHDT and YNNKEL (reference sequence). This CDR3 is CASSQDLGTLKYNEQFF. In DNA form, the CDR3 reads TGTGCCAGCAGCCAAGATCTGGGTACCCTTAAATACAATGAGCAGTTCTTC.

This clonotype was detected only a few times. The genes are TRBV11-1 and TRBJ2-3; a weak D match, TRBD1 (5 bases). The CDR3 runs to 18 residues. V was cut by 5 bases and J by 1 base, with 22 bases left in between. The germline V gene encodes CDR1 SGHAT and CDR2 FQDESV (reference sequence). This CDR3 is CASSRSQGVPAGTDTQYF. CDR3 DNA: TGTGCCAGCAGCCGATCCCAAGGGGTACCCGCGGGCACAGATACGCAGTATTTT.

This clonotype came up many times. The V gene is TRBV12-3 or TRBV12-4, the J gene TRBJ1-2; D is uncertain. V dropped 1 base and J dropped 2 bases, with 5 bases sitting between them. CDR3 length: 13 residues. CDR3 loop: CASSLGPNYGYTF. CDR3 coding DNA: TGTGCCAGCAGTTTAGGTCCAAACTATGGCTACACCTTC.

The chain recombines TRBV7-3 with TRBJ2-3; 7 bases are a match to TRBD2. CDR3 length: 18 residues. V was clipped by 2 bases and J by 6 bases; unmatched bases: 17. Per germline, CDR1 SGHTA and CDR2 FQGTGA. CDR3 nucleotide sequence: TGTGCCAGCAGCTTAGGTGGAGGACTAGTCCCTCCCACGGATACGCAGTATTTT. Translation: CASSLGGGLVPPTDTQYF.

This clonotype appeared a few times. This rearrangement joins TRBV5-4 to TRBJ2-5, with TRBD1 matching 8 bases. J gave up 0 bases and V 3 bases, and 4 bases lay outside the gene matches. Germline assignment: CDR1 SGHNT and CDR2 YYREEE (reference sequence). This CDR3 spans 15 amino acids. CDR3 bases: TGTGCCAGCAGCTCCCGGGACAGGTACCAAGAGACCCAGTACTTC. Translation: CASSSRDRYQETQYF.

The chain carries TRBV10-3 and TRBJ2-3, with 14 nucleotides matching TRBD2. The germline V gene encodes CDR1 ENHRY and CDR2 SYGVKD. After removal of 6 bases from V and 4 bases from J, the junction contained 3 bases not matched to a gene. The CDR3 extends over 15 amino acids. As DNA, the CDR3 is TGTGCCATCAGGGGACTAGCGGGAGAGCCAGATACGCAGTATTTT. Translating it yields CAIRGLAGEPDTQYF.

This clonotype appeared a few times. This chain joins TRBV10-3 and TRBJ2-7, with D unresolved. CDR3 length: 14 amino acids. Germline CDR1 is ENHRY and CDR2 is SYGVKD. Trimming left V 6 bases short and J 2 bases short, with 14 bases between. The CDR3, as DNA: TGTGCCATCAGGGAGAAACCGGGCCCCTACGAGCAGTACTTC. It encodes CAIREKPGPYEQYF.

This clonotype was observed a single time. The chain carries TRBV4-3 and TRBJ2-1, with TRBD2 identical over 10 bases. The CDR3 runs 20 residues. The germline V gene encodes CDR1 LGHNA and CDR2 YSLEER. Germline trimming cut 0 bases from V and 5 bases from J; bases unmatched to any gene: 16. CDR3 sequence reads: CASSQDYGRGLAWADNEQFF. The CDR3 DNA is TGCGCCAGCAGCCAAGATTATGGGCGGGGACTAGCGTGGGCGGACAATGAGCAGTTCTTC.

The chain couples TRBV12-3 or TRBV12-4 to TRBJ2-1, with D perhaps TRBD2 (6 bases). Trimming removed 3 bases at V and 4 bases at J, with 22 bases between. This CDR3 has 18 amino acids. CDR3 in amino acids: CASSFIRFSGTLYNEQFF. In DNA form, the CDR3 reads TGTGCCAGCAGTTTTATCCGCTTCTCCGGGACTCTGTACAATGAGCAGTTCTTC.

The CDR3 DNA follows: TGTGCCAGCAGTTATTGGAGGACTAGCGGAGGCACAGATACGCAGTATTTT. Protein: CASSYWRTSGGTDTQYF. The V gene is TRBV6-5, the J gene TRBJ2-3, with 10 nucleotides matching TRBD2. V lost 3 bases to trimming and J lost 1 base; unmatched junction nucleotides: 7. CDR1 and CDR2 from the germline V gene are MNHEY and SVGAGI. The CDR3 length is 17 residues.

This clonotype was detected only a few times. The chain uses TRBV6-4 and TRBJ2-6, with D possibly matching TRBD2 (6 bases). Per germline, CDR1 MRHNA and CDR2 SNTAGT. V shed 6 bases and J shed 3 bases, with 12 bases lying between them. The CDR3 contains 15 residues. The CDR3 DNA follows: TGTGCCAGCAGCCCGTCGGGGGTTGGGGCCAACGTCCTGACTTTC. This translates into CASSPSGVGANVLTF.

The CDR3 spells CASSRSGGPGNEQFF. DNA of the CDR3: TGTGCCAGCTCACGATCCGGGGGCCCGGGGAATGAGCAGTTCTTC. The chain recombines TRBV18 with TRBJ2-1; D may be TRBD1 or TRBD2 (6 bases each). The CDR3 is 15 residues long. Germline V gene data show CDR1 as KGHSH and CDR2 as LQKENI. With 4 bases removed from V and 7 bases from J, the gap between germline ends came to 17 bases.